This TCR beta chain appears in the sequencing data of a study of cytomegalovirus exposure and HLA in healthy donors (dated by TCRdb to 2017 to 2019). Describing the broader study: In an earlier analysis of around 540 of the donors, less than 350 Gb of sequence data and some 100 million unique TCR beta sequences from about 190 million T cells were reported. All discovery cohort repertoires had been generated on a single sequencing platform. In addition to the first cohort of about 650 subjects, a separate validation cohort of approximately 110 different subjects was used. Of the 398 genotyped donors, approximately 82% fell in the genetic ancestry cluster associated with self-reported Caucasian donors. An early release covering roughly 600 HLA-typed donors comprised about 320 gigabases of sequencing data and around 80 million unique TCR sequences. Because of strong linkage in the cohort, a handful of DR-DQ haplotypes were treated as single units for association and clustering. The study aimed to test whether signatures of past pathogen exposure could be identified by cataloging public T cell receptors. Typing coverage varied by locus: roughly 620-630 donors for A, B, C, DRB1 and DQB1; around 560 for DQA1; nearly 610 for DPA1; about 450 for DPB1. Alongside the repertoire data, information on donor age, sex, ethnicity and CMV serostatus was compiled. A later genetic analysis used genome-wide SNP genotypes for about 55% of the 666 donors, treating that subset as a discovery cohort. Among over 350 genotyped donors of the cohort, an average of approximately 250,000 unique TCR beta nucleotide sequences were sequenced per donor, around a sixth of them non-productive. In an earlier analysis of roughly 540 of the donors, high-throughput TCR beta sequencing was used to judge whether each TCR beta V gene segment behaved as functional or pseudogenic. Using immunosequencing, the study profiled T cell repertoires from roughly 650 subjects and related those repertoires to cytomegalovirus serostatus. A later analysis re-examined previously published TCR beta repertoires from more than 550 donors and added high-resolution HLA genotyping to investigate patterns of TCR occurrence. HLA typing covered class I and class II loci at four-digit resolution. To predict cytomegalovirus infection status, the study brought together high-throughput TCR immunosequencing, statistical association of individual TCRs with disease status, and machine learning. The later analysis used no new phenotypic data to find candidate immune exposures, relying instead on TCR beta sequences and their occurrence across donors. Study-wide findings and limitations: In vitro tests confirmed that a few of the cytomegalovirus-associated TCR beta chains recognize cytomegalovirus antigens. A cluster of highly shared sequence variants was judged likely to be a technical artifact of the sequencing pipeline. Sequencing depth was assumed to be roughly uniform across donors in the presence/absence analyses, though that assumption may not hold. In a later analysis, TCR association rates were found to vary across HLA loci, with the most associated TCRs seen for DRB1 alleles and the fewest for HLA-C alleles. According to a later genetic analysis, donors in an Asian-associated ancestry cluster had fewer N-insertions in productive TCRs than the approximately 690-donor mean. HLA typing was unavailable for some donors at each locus, so association tests used only the typed subset. The authors suggested that the approach could potentially be extended to other disease states and immunological phenotypes. In a later analysis, HLA-associated TCR beta chains showed more clonal expansion and lower generation probabilities than non-associated chains that were equally common. At a false discovery rate of 0.05, a later analysis linked 15,000 to 20,000 TCR beta sequences to specific HLA alleles. The earlier analysis of 587 of the donors excluded some 16 rarely observed V segments, including chromosome 9 orphons, because counts were too low. Broadly in line with IMGT annotations, most TCR beta V segments showed up in productive rearrangements about 87% or about 30% of the time in an earlier analysis of around 600 of the donors. A later genetic analysis associated a missense DCLRE1C variant with V-gene and J-gene trimming of TCR beta chains, and an independent cohort replicated the association. According to a later analysis, parvovirus B19, influenza, CMV and Epstein-Barr virus appeared linked to several top co-occurrence clusters. Only TCR beta chains were sequenced in this cohort, and the absence of alpha or paired-chain data limited detectable features. Linkage disequilibrium might explain the correlated functional status among segregating V segments, but an unknown experimental factor could not be ruled out. A later analysis found that most CMV-associated TCR beta chains appeared HLA-restricted, with HLA associations seemingly driven largely by CMV exposure. A further reported finding was that TCR beta sequences accurately predicted the HLA-A and HLA-B alleles for most subjects in the first cohort. In the study, 150 to 200 TCR beta chains were listed as associated with cytomegalovirus. While some public TCRs were present in many individuals, most TCR sequences turned up only very rarely across donors. Cytomegalovirus status was reported to be diagnosed by the classifier with high specificity and sensitivity in both the original and validation cohorts. Assigning TCR associations to individual alleles was difficult when HLA alleles, especially DR and DQ, strongly co-occurred. Some IMGT-functional V segments, including TRBV6-2 and TRBV6-3, could not be told apart with the 87-base-pair reads, so those segments were excluded. CMV serostatus was the only immune exposure information available for the cohort.

The CDR3 numbers 15 residues from cysteine through phenylalanine. Here the CDR3 DNA is all that survives: 45 bases in frame from base 1. The junction carries 11 bases between V and J, which are trimmed by 0 bases and 4 bases respectively. The library was generated by the immunoSEQ multiplex PCR assay. For the multiplex PCR, a mixture combining 60 forward primers for TCR Vbeta segments and 13 reverse primers for TCR Jbeta segments was used. A multiplex PCR assay on genomic DNA amplified the CDR3 region of rearranged TCR beta genes. The amplified TCR beta libraries were sequenced on the Illumina HiSeq System as 87-base-pair reads. In the original analysis: A later analysis counted 75 million to 100 million unique TCR beta chains across the 700 or so repertoires, and 10 million to 12 million of these chains were shared by at least two donors. Raw reads were error-corrected and collapsed into unique sequences with a nearest-neighbor algorithm that merged closely related sequences to remove PCR and sequencing errors. CDR3 sequences were aligned to IMGT reference sequences to assign V, D and J gene segments. For a sequence to be retained, a match of at least six nucleotides to both a V gene segment and a J gene segment was required. A rearrangement was called productive if the CDR3 had no stop codons and remained in frame with V and J, and every other rearrangement was called non-productive. CDR3 was defined according to IMGT convention as the region running from the second conserved V-encoded cysteine to the conserved J-encoded phenylalanine. The earlier analysis of 500 to 750 of the donors excluded any sequence lacking an unambiguous match to a single V gene segment. In an earlier analysis of 587 of the donors, V segments were called functional above 56.7% productive rearrangements and were called segregating when the between-donor standard deviation exceeded 5%. A statistical classification framework was built for diagnosing cytomegalovirus status from the catalog of TCR beta chain sequences. In a later analysis, TCR nucleotide sequences were compared against IMGT/GENE-DB human TR gene sequences so that V and J genes could be assigned. Using the TCRdist pipeline, a later analysis assigned CDR3 sequences along with most-parsimonious VDJ recombination scenarios. A later analysis defined each TCR beta chain by its CDR3 amino acid sequence plus V-gene family, and excluded reads lacking a unique V-gene family. As a way to deal with suspected cross-contamination and a sequencing artifact, a later analysis dropped roughly 600 nucleotide sequences that were highly shared and had low generation probability. A later analysis calculated a clonal expansion index for each public chain from normalized within-repertoire ranks of inferred template counts. A later analysis computed generation probabilities with a VDJ recombination model fitted to out-of-frame rearrangements, and checked the results against IGoR. In a later analysis, TCR-TCR, TCR-HLA and TCR-CMV co-occurrence was scored with hypergeometric tests, and a repertoire-size bias correction was applied to TCR pairs. False discovery rates were estimated in a later analysis by permuting HLA or CMV assignments 20 times. A later analysis grouped co-occurring TCRs with DBSCAN, adding TCRdist sequence similarity when clustering within HLA-allele-positive subsets. Repertoires with fewer than 30,000 or more than 120,000 public chains were left out of co-occurrence clustering, as were a handful of repertoires with anomalous nucleotide sharing. Held by TCRdb, this immuneACCESS table contains in-frame sequences only and omits some clones. Under half of the omission traces to an unresolved V gene where checked; the cause of the rest is unknown. The V and J calls and clone size come from that table; D and trimming were worked out from the DNA. A total of more than 100,000 clones appear in this sample, more than 70% of them only once. The ten biggest clones cover about 1.1% of the sample.

This clone has more than one count but fewer than ten. It has no known antigen specificity. The input lacks base qualities; no much larger clone sits a single base away. The cohort comprised some 730 healthy bone marrow donors. At the time of sampling, every cohort member was nominally healthy, though immune exposures that went unrecorded were likely present. The donor tested CMV seronegative, placing the donor among the 350 to 400 seronegative members of the cohort. Every donor gave a peripheral blood sample, and the peripheral blood mononuclear cells from that sample were used for TCR beta sequencing. The Qiagen DNeasy Blood Extraction Kit was used to extract genomic DNA from the blood cell samples.

Material for sequencing was PBMCs. This chain is built from TRBV5-3 and TRBJ1-5; no D gene can be assigned with confidence. TRBV5-3 is identified as an open reading frame with a role that is uncertain. The TCR was taken from a male donor in good health and CMV-seronegative. The CDR3 amino acid sequence is: CARSLDFHLNQPQHF. The nucleotide sequence is TGTGCCAGAAGCTTGGACTTCCACCTGAATCAGCCCCAGCATTTT.